One sample yielded the 6 T cell receptor beta chains listed below, sequenced in a study of T-cell reconstitution after alpha-beta-depleted transplantation in children. This sample's TCRbeta library carried unique molecular identifier barcodes. TCRdb used MiXCR to reprocess the PCR reads, holding one entry per CDR3 protein. The sample yields roughly 100,000 distinct CDR3 sequences, approximately 8.4% seen once. Sequencing used PBMCs from the stem cell graft donor, obtained from the stem cell graft. These receptors all stem from a human donor who donated a stem cell graft to a child with congenital amegakaryocytic thrombocytopenia.

This clonotype was detected many times. CDR3 nucleotide sequence: TGTGCCAGCAGCTCCACCGGGACAGGATTTTATACTGAAGCTTTCTTT. Protein product: CASSSTGTGFYTEAFF. V is TRBV7-8 and J is TRBJ1-1, with 8 bases aligning to TRBD1. The germline V gene has CDR1 SGHVS and CDR2 FQNEAQ. CDR3 length equals 16 residues. J gave up 5 bases and V 4 bases, and 12 bases lay outside the gene matches.

The CDR3 DNA reads as TGTGCCAGCCTGGACAGGAGGGAGGGTGGCTACACCTTC. It yields the protein CASLDRREGGYTF. The V call is TRBV2, the J call TRBJ1-2; 7 nucleotides agree with TRBD1. Per germline, CDR1 SNHLY and CDR2 FYNNEI. Trimming took 8 bases from V and 7 from J; bases not matched to a gene: 10. This CDR3 comprises 13 residues. The full variable domain, in which reference TRBV2 and TRBJ1-2 provide the parts outside the CDR3, is EPEVTQTPSHQVTQMGQEVILRCVPISNHLYFYWYRQILGQKVEFLVSFYNNEISEKSEIFDDQFSVERPDGSNFTLKIRSTKLEDSAMYFCASLDRREGGYTFGSGTRLTVV.

This clonotype has at least ten counts. The chain recombines TRBV20-1 with TRBJ2-6; possible D gene TRBD2, 5 bases. Trimming cost V 3 bases and J 0 bases, with 12 bases left between them. The CDR3 is 16 amino acids. Germline assignment: CDR1 DFQATT and CDR2 SNEGSKA (reference sequence). CDR3 nucleotides: TGCAGTGCTAGGATGGACTTCCTCTCTGGGGCCAACGTCCTGACTTTC. Its protein product is CSARMDFLSGANVLTF.

This clonotype was seen ten or more times. J is TRBJ2-1 and V is TRBV5-1; D call uncertain. CDR1 and CDR2 from the germline V gene are SGHRS and YFSETQ. The CDR3 totals 14 residues. Trimming pared 1 base from V and 5 bases from J, leaving 10 bases between. The CDR3 bases are TGCGCCAGCAGCTTGCTCGGCCATGACAATGAGCAGTTCTTC. Translated, it gives CASSLLGHDNEQFF.

Ten or more counts support this clonotype. This sequence joins TRBV7-2 and TRBJ2-3; D is unclear. V was cut by 3 bases and J by 1 base, with 8 bases left in between. Germline V CDR1 and CDR2: SGHTA, FQGNSA. The CDR3 covers 14 residues. CDR3 DNA sequence: TGTGCCAGCAGCTTGCTGGCGGGCACAGATACGCAGTATTTT. It encodes CASSLLAGTDTQYF.

The J gene is TRBJ1-2, the V gene TRBV29-1; D is unresolved. The germline gives CDR1 SQVTM, CDR2 ANQGSEA. The CDR3 is 11 amino acids. V was shortened by 2 bases and J by 5 bases, with 6 bases between the two germline ends. CDR3 in amino acids: CSVEQAYGYTF. In DNA, the CDR3 is TGCAGCGTTGAACAAGCTTATGGCTACACCTTC.